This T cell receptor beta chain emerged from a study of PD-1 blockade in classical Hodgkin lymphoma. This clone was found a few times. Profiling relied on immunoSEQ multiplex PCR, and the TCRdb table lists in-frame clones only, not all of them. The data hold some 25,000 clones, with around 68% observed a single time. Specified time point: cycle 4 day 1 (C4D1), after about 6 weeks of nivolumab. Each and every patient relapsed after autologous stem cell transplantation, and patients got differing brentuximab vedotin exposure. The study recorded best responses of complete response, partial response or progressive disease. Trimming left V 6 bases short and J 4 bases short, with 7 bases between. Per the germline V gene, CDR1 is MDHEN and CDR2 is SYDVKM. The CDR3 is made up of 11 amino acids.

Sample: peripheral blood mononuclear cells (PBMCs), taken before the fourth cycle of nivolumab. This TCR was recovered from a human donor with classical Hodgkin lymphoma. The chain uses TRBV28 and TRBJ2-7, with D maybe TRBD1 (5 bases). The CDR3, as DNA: TGTGCCAGCAGCCAGGGATACGAGCAGTACGTC. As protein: CASSQGYEQYV.